These T cell receptor beta chains were read from a single sample in a study of human T cells and chemical hapten exposure. Using its own MiXCR run on the RACE reads, TCRdb lists one record per CDR3 protein. The top ten clones hold about 2.7% of a sample with around 200,000 distinct CDR3 sequences, nearly 30% of them seen once. The starting material was whole blood, obtained in connection with sensitization to the hapten diphenylcyclopropenone (DPC). The source is a woman aged 25 to 39 with alopecia areata. Some clones in this sample may be carry-over from other donors' samples. The CDR3 runs from the conserved cysteine through the conserved F or W. The D gene is left open where the match is weak.

v_call: TRBV28
cdr3_length: 11
j_call: TRBJ1-1
d_call: NA
cdr3_aa: CATRATTEAFF

v_call: TRBV7-2
cdr3_length: 15
j_call: TRBJ2-1
d_call: NA
cdr3_aa: CASSLAPGNYNEQFF

v_call: TRBV7-9
cdr3_length: 14
j_call: TRBJ2-7
d_call: TRBD1
cdr3_aa: CASSSDRGWGEQYF

v_call: TRBV12-3/TRBV12-4
cdr3_length: 14
j_call: TRBJ2-7
d_call: NA
cdr3_aa: CASRAGVSSYEQYF

v_call: TRBV7-8
cdr3_length: 20
j_call: TRBJ1-5
d_call: NA
cdr3_aa: CASSLVGGASSRIHDQPQHF

v_call: TRBV20-1
cdr3_length: 14
j_call: TRBJ2-3
d_call: NA
cdr3_aa: CSASVTGRRDTQYF

v_call: TRBV28
cdr3_length: 11
j_call: TRBJ2-7
d_call: NA
cdr3_aa: CASTMNYEQYF

v_call: TRBV30
cdr3_length: 17
j_call: TRBJ1-3
d_call: NA
cdr3_aa: CAWSVYGLASSGNTIYF

v_call: TRBV6-2/TRBV6-3
cdr3_length: 13
j_call: TRBJ1-1
d_call: NA
cdr3_aa: CASTPRPNTEAFF

v_call: TRBV28
cdr3_length: 17
j_call: TRBJ2-7
d_call: NA
cdr3_aa: CASSFWIEAASSYEQYF

v_call: TRBV29-1
cdr3_length: 13
j_call: TRBJ2-7
d_call: NA
cdr3_aa: CSVAEQGLGEQYF

v_call: TRBV10-2
cdr3_length: 16
j_call: TRBJ2-2
d_call: TRBD1
cdr3_aa: CASSLPGGANTGELFF

v_call: TRBV7-2
cdr3_length: 16
j_call: TRBJ2-7
d_call: TRBD1
cdr3_aa: CASSLASDRGPHEQYF

v_call: TRBV28
cdr3_length: 12
j_call: TRBJ1-2
d_call: NA
cdr3_aa: CASSLRDIRYTF

v_call: TRBV4-2
cdr3_length: 14
j_call: TRBJ2-2
d_call: NA
cdr3_aa: CASSQDRAPGELFF

v_call: TRBV20-1
cdr3_length: 15
j_call: TRBJ2-3
d_call: TRBD2
cdr3_aa: CSARNPRGGKDTQYF

v_call: TRBV6-5
cdr3_length: 15
j_call: TRBJ2-3
d_call: NA
cdr3_aa: CASSYAGTGTDTQYF

v_call: TRBV28
cdr3_length: 14
j_call: TRBJ1-5
d_call: NA
cdr3_aa: CASIPGGESQPQHF

v_call: TRBV28
cdr3_length: 13
j_call: TRBJ2-7
d_call: NA
cdr3_aa: CASSGWTSYEQYF

v_call: TRBV2
cdr3_length: 14
j_call: TRBJ1-6
d_call: TRBD1
cdr3_aa: CARATGRKNSPLHF

v_call: TRBV9
cdr3_length: 14
j_call: TRBJ2-7
d_call: NA
cdr3_aa: CASSVAGANYEQYF

v_call: TRBV4-3
cdr3_length: 14
j_call: TRBJ1-2
d_call: TRBD1
cdr3_aa: CASSQLDRAYGYTF

v_call: TRBV28
cdr3_length: 12
j_call: TRBJ1-1
d_call: NA
cdr3_aa: CASSLLGVEAFF

v_call: TRBV29-1
cdr3_length: 12
j_call: TRBJ2-5
d_call: NA
cdr3_aa: CSVVQLAETQYF

v_call: TRBV7-2
cdr3_length: 13
j_call: TRBJ2-5
d_call: NA
cdr3_aa: CASSFYNAETQYF

v_call: TRBV6-5
cdr3_length: 16
j_call: TRBJ1-1
d_call: NA
cdr3_aa: CASSRADGPMNTEAFF

v_call: TRBV15
cdr3_length: 13
j_call: TRBJ2-1
d_call: NA
cdr3_aa: CATSRASDNEQFF

v_call: TRBV20-1
cdr3_length: 11
j_call: TRBJ2-3
d_call: NA
cdr3_aa: CSARRPDTQYF

v_call: TRBV5-1
cdr3_length: 13
j_call: TRBJ1-2
d_call: TRBD1
cdr3_aa: CASNPGQGYGYTF

v_call: TRBV27
cdr3_length: 15
j_call: TRBJ2-1
d_call: NA
cdr3_aa: CASSTGGATYNEQFF

v_call: TRBV25-1
cdr3_length: 10
j_call: TRBJ1-3
d_call: NA
cdr3_aa: CASSGNTIYF

v_call: TRBV20-1
cdr3_length: 13
j_call: TRBJ2-7
d_call: NA
cdr3_aa: CSARETKTYEQYF

v_call: TRBV29-1
cdr3_length: 15
j_call: TRBJ2-3
d_call: NA
cdr3_aa: CSVEDGTGRTDTQYF

v_call: TRBV4-1
cdr3_length: 14
j_call: TRBJ2-1
d_call: TRBD2
cdr3_aa: CASSRTSGRGEQFF

v_call: TRBV20-1
cdr3_length: 15
j_call: TRBJ2-3
d_call: TRBD2
cdr3_aa: CSAHDPGGRTDTQYF

v_call: TRBV2
cdr3_length: 14
j_call: TRBJ1-6
d_call: NA
cdr3_aa: CASKGGRYNSPLHF

v_call: TRBV6-5
cdr3_length: 14
j_call: TRBJ2-2
d_call: NA
cdr3_aa: CASRPQGGTGELFF

v_call: TRBV28
cdr3_length: 15
j_call: TRBJ1-5
d_call: TRBD1
cdr3_aa: CASSLVDRGNQPQHF

v_call: TRBV28
cdr3_length: 15
j_call: TRBJ2-3
d_call: NA
cdr3_aa: CASSLTGDLTDTQYF

v_call: TRBV20-1
cdr3_length: 13
j_call: TRBJ1-1
d_call: NA
cdr3_aa: CSARRSGGTEAFF

v_call: TRBV5-4
cdr3_length: 18
j_call: TRBJ2-3
d_call: NA
cdr3_aa: CASSLRDGRVSGTDTQYF

v_call: TRBV7-2
cdr3_length: 18
j_call: TRBJ2-3
d_call: TRBD2
cdr3_aa: CASSSTSYSSGRSDTQYF

v_call: TRBV7-2
cdr3_length: 15
j_call: TRBJ2-3
d_call: NA
cdr3_aa: CASSSRQFSTDTQYF

v_call: TRBV27
cdr3_length: 17
j_call: TRBJ2-1
d_call: TRBD1
cdr3_aa: CASSQPLGQGAPNEQFF

v_call: TRBV28
cdr3_length: 14
j_call: TRBJ2-7
d_call: TRBD2
cdr3_aa: CASRTPGGAGEQYF

v_call: TRBV10-3
cdr3_length: 14
j_call: TRBJ2-2
d_call: TRBD1
cdr3_aa: CAIRKTGATGELFF

v_call: TRBV20-1
cdr3_length: 14
j_call: TRBJ2-7
d_call: NA
cdr3_aa: CSGLGKAGSGEQYF

v_call: TRBV25-1
cdr3_length: 14
j_call: TRBJ1-2
d_call: TRBD1
cdr3_aa: CASSGQGAAYGYTF

v_call: TRBV4-3
cdr3_length: 18
j_call: TRBJ2-3
d_call: NA
cdr3_aa: CASSQDVVRGGPLDTQYF

v_call: TRBV6-5
cdr3_length: 13
j_call: TRBJ2-2
d_call: NA
cdr3_aa: CASSRTRDGVLFF